One T cell receptor beta chain is described in this entry. In the authors' methods: Estimated nucleated cell counts came from reference gene primer amplification. Measured with immunoSEQ multiplex PCR; TCRdb has only the in-frame clones, and not every one. That table furnishes V, J and clone size, whereas the DNA furnished D and trimming. This sample has about 50,000 clones, with 84% found just once. This sample was taken from a study of blood T cell repertoires in COVID-19. Across the whole study: There were acute and convalescent COVID-19 samples, and they came from the United States, Italy and Spain. Nucleic acid was either cDNA or gDNA, and it came from T cells, B-cell-depleted T cells, or PBMCs.

V dropped 2 bases and J dropped 5; count of bases not matched to a gene: 9. The CDR3 totals 17 residues. Per germline, CDR1 MNHEY and CDR2 SMNVEV (reference sequence). The sequencing input was peripheral blood. This receptor was identified in a man aged 60 to 69 with acute or convalescent COVID-19. The V call is TRBV27, the J call TRBJ2-2; 9 bases are a match to TRBD2. The CDR3 DNA sequence: TGTGCCAGCAGTTTAATAATGGTAGCGGGGGATACCGGGGAGCTGTTTTTT. Encoded protein: CASSLIMVAGDTGELFF.